This T cell receptor (beta chain) derives from a study of blood T cell repertoires in COVID-19 (dated by TCRdb to about 2020). In terms of the full investigation: Samples from collaborators originated in the United States, Italy and Spain and spanned both the acute and convalescent phases of COVID-19. The samples were drawn from two sources: the first 160 participants of the ongoing ImmuneRACE study, and some 1,300 subjects contributed by 6 global collaborators. Where available, HLA class I and class II types were obtained from metadata supplied by the sample provider rather than from assay-based typing. The material from the prospective study consisted of cDNA or gDNA derived from T cells, B-cell-depleted T cells, or PBMCs. A freely available public database, intended as a resource for researchers studying the immune response to SARS-CoV-2, is where the repertoires were released. The dataset comprised deeply sampled blood TCRbeta repertoires from subjects exposed to, actively infected with, or recovered from COVID-19. Sample metadata almost always included a de-identified subject ID, COVID-19 status, age in years and sex. General study outcomes and caveats: Clinical and demographic metadata were provided uncurated, with the amount varying by source and participant.

As concerns this clone: This clone's antigen is unknown. Base qualities are not recorded, but no much larger clone differs from it by a single base.

Trimmed from V: 7 bases; trimmed from J: 3 bases; junction bases lacking a gene match: 8. CDR1 MNHEY and CDR2 SVGAGI are derived from the germline V gene. From its cysteine to its phenylalanine, the CDR3 spans 15 amino acids. The DNA shown is the 45-base CDR3, in frame from base 1. TCRbeta CDR3 regions were amplified from genomic DNA using the immunoSEQ Assay, a bias-controlled multiplex PCR. In the authors' own workflow: The number of nucleated cells in each sample was estimated from the amplification of reference gene primers within the assay. To quantify the absolute abundance of each unique TCRbeta CDR3 rearrangement, sequence reads were collapsed and filtered. Productive Simpson clonality was computed per sample as the square root of Simpson's diversity index over productive rearrangements. Here the immuneACCESS table is served through TCRdb, limited to in-frame sequences with V and J called. Missing clones are a known gap in these copies; in checked studies unresolved V genes cover under half, and the rest lacks a known reason. V and J calls and clone size are copied from that table; D and trimming were computed from the DNA. This sample gives under 250,000 clones in total; 84% of them show up just once. The top ten clones comprise 4% to 5.5% of the sample.

The collaborating institutions used their own protocols to collect whole blood in K2EDTA tubes. For TCRbeta analysis, collaborators shipped samples as frozen whole blood, isolated PBMCs, or DNA extracted from either of those sample types. This TCR was recovered from a middle-aged man with active or convalescent COVID-19. Recombination linked TRBV6-5 to TRBJ2-2, with 7 bases matching TRBD2. The specimen sequenced was peripheral blood. In nucleotides, the sequence is TGTGCCAGCACCCCCGGGGGGTTTGACACCGGGGAGCTGTTTTTT. It translates to CASTPGGFDTGELFF.